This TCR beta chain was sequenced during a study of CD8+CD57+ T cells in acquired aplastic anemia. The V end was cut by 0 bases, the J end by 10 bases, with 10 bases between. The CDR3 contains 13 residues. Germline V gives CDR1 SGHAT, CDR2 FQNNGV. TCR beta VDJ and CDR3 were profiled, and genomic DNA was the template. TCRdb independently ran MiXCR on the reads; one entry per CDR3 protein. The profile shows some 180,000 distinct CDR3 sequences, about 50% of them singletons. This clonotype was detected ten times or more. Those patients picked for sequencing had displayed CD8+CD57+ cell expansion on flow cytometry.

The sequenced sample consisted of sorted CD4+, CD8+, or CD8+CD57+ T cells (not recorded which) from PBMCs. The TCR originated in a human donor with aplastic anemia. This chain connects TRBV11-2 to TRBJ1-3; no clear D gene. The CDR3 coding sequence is TGTGCCAGCAGCTTAGATTTACGTCGTACCATATATTTT. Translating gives CASSLDLRRTIYF. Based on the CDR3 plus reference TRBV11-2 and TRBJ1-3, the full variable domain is EAGVAQSPRYKIIEKRQSVAFWCNPISGHATLYWYQQILGQGPKLLIQFQNNGVVDDSQLPKDRFSAERLKGVDSTLKIQPAKLEDSAVYLCASSLDLRRTIYFGEGSWLTVV.